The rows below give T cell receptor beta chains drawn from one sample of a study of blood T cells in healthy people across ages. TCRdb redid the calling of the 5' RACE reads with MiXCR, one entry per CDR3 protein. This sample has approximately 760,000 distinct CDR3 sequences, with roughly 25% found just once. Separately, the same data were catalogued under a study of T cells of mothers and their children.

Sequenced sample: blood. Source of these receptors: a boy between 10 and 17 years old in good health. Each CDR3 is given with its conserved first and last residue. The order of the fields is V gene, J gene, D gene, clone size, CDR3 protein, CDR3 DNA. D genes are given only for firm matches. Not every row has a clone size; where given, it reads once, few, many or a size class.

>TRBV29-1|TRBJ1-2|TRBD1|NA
CSVGPGQGALGGYTF
TGCAGCGTGGGGCCCGGGCAGGGGGCCCTTGGAGGCTACACCTTC
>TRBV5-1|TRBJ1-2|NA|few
CASSPGQRRAYGYTF
TGCGCCAGCAGCCCCGGGCAGAGGAGGGCCTATGGCTACACCTTC
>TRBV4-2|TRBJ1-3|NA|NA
CASSTPTYSSGNTIYF
TGTGCCAGCAGCACCCCTACCTATAGCTCTGGAAACACCATATATTTT
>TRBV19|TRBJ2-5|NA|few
CASRELASETQYF
TGTGCCAGTAGAGAGCTAGCGTCAGAGACCCAGTACTTC
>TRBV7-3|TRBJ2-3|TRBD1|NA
CASSTHGTGHTDTQYF
TGTGCCAGCAGCACGCATGGGACAGGGCACACAGATACGCAGTATTTT
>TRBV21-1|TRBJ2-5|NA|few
CASSKIGTGPYQETQYF
TGTGCCAGCAGCAAAATTGGGACAGGCCCCTACCAAGAGACCCAGTACTTC
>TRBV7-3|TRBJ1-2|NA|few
CASSPDRGQVGYTF
TGTGCCAGCAGCCCTGACCGGGGCCAGGTTGGCTACACCTTC
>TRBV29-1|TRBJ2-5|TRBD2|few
CSSSEIGGGETQYF
TGCAGCTCTTCAGAAATCGGGGGAGGGGAGACCCAGTACTTC
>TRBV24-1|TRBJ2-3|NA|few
CATEIRGAVGDTQYF
TGTGCCACCGAGATACGTGGGGCGGTAGGAGATACGCAGTATTTT
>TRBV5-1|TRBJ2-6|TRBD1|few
CASRGPGQGDSGANVLTF
TGCGCCAGCAGAGGGCCCGGACAGGGAGACTCTGGGGCCAACGTCCTGACTTTC
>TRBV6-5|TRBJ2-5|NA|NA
CASSWTAAGSYNEHFF
TGTGCCAGCAGTTGGACGGCAGCAGGCTCCTACAATGAGCATTTCTTC
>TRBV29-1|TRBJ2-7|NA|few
CSVEEVTAGEQYF
TGCAGCGTTGAAGAAGTTACCGCCGGGGAGCAGTACTTC
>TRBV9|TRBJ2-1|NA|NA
CASSGPSNEQFF
TGTGCCAGCAGCGGACCTAGTAATGAGCAGTTCTTC
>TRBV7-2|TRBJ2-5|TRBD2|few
CASSSPSSGRIQETQYF
TGTGCCAGCAGCTCCCCGTCGAGCGGGAGGATCCAAGAGACCCAGTACTTC
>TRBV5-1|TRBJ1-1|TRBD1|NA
CASSLDRGARMAFF
TGCGCCAGCAGCTTGGACAGGGGGGCCAGGATGGCTTTCTTT
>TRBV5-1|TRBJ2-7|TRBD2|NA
CASRSGTSGGPSEQYF
TGCGCCAGCAGGTCCGGGACGAGCGGGGGCCCTAGCGAGCAGTACTTC
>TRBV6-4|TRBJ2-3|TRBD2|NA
CASSDGTSGRPDTQYF
TGTGCCAGCAGTGACGGCACTAGCGGGAGACCTGATACGCAGTATTTT
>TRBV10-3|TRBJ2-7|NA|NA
CATGGGIYEQYF
TGTGCCACCGGAGGAGGAATCTACGAGCAGTACTTC
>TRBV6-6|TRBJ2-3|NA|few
CASSYVSSEDTQYF
TGTGCCAGCAGTTACGTTTCCTCGGAAGATACGCAGTATTTT
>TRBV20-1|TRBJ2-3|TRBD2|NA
CSAGLAGRTDTQYF
TGCAGTGCAGGACTAGCGGGTCGCACAGATACGCAGTATTTT
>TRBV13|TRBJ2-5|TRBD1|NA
CASSFTGVQETQYF
TGTGCCAGCAGCTTCACAGGGGTCCAAGAGACCCAGTACTTC
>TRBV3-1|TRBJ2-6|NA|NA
CASSQEWRSSGANVLTF
TGTGCCAGCAGCCAAGAATGGCGAAGCTCTGGGGCCAACGTCCTGACTTTC
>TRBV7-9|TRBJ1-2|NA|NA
CASSVDGRYGYTF
TGTGCCAGCAGCGTCGACGGCCGCTATGGCTACACCTTC
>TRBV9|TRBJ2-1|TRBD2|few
CASSVGLRGGLNEQFF
TGTGCCAGCAGCGTAGGCTTGCGGGGGGGCTTGAATGAGCAGTTCTTC
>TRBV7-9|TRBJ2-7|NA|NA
CASSEGLQSLNYEQYF
TGTGCCAGCAGCGAAGGACTTCAGTCCCTAAACTACGAGCAGTACTTC